This is a list of T cell receptor beta chains from one sample in a study of T cells in localized non-small cell lung cancer. Data came from immunoSEQ multiplex PCR; TCRdb stores just in-frame clones and leaves some out. The sample includes 20,000 to 25,000 clones, about 85% of them seen just once. The sequenced sample was PBMCs, obtained before any cancer treatment. These TCRs come from a man aged 40 to 70 with stage II squamous cell lung carcinoma. CDR3s include the opening cysteine and the closing phenylalanine or tryptophan. D genes are given only for firm matches. A clone size is listed for some rows: how often the clone was seen (once, few, many), or a class if it is expanded.

abundance,j_gene,d_gene,v_gene,CDR3aa,CDR3nt
-,TRBJ2-7,TRBD1,TRBV5-1,CASSSPDRAYEQYF,TGCGCCAGCAGCTCCCCTGACAGGGCCTACGAGCAGTACTTC
-,TRBJ1-2,TRBD1,TRBV2,CASSGAYRGHGYTF,TGTGCCAGCAGTGGGGCCTACAGGGGACATGGCTACACCTTC
-,TRBJ1-2,TRBD1,TRBV29-1,CSVEEGDSNYGYTF,TGCAGCGTTGAAGAGGGGGACAGTAACTATGGCTACACCTTC
-,TRBJ2-7,TRBD2,TRBV7-2,CASSEGLAGVYEQYF,TGTGCCAGCAGCGAGGGACTAGCGGGAGTCTACGAGCAGTACTTC
-,TRBJ2-7,-,TRBV6-6,CASSFIRDNYEQYF,TGTGCCAGCAGTTTTATCCGGGACAACTACGAGCAGTACTTC
-,TRBJ1-1,TRBD1,TRBV5-4,CASSLGTGVTNTEAFF,TGTGCCAGCAGCTTGGGGACAGGGGTTACGAACACTGAAGCTTTCTTT
-,TRBJ2-2,-,TRBV5-6,CASSYSGSPNTGELFF,TGTGCCAGCAGCTACTCAGGGAGCCCTAACACCGGGGAGCTGTTTTTT
-,TRBJ2-3,-,TRBV11-2,CASSLGAWDTQYF,TGTGCCAGCAGCTTAGGGGCTTGGGATACGCAGTATTTT
once,TRBJ2-7,-,TRBV7-9,CASSPRGRDYEQYF,TGTGCCAGCAGCCCACGGGGCAGGGACTACGAGCAGTACTTC
-,TRBJ2-3,-,TRBV4-1,CASSQAQTGSTDTQYF,TGCGCCAGCAGCCAAGCCCAAACGGGAAGCACAGATACGCAGTATTTT
-,TRBJ2-2,-,TRBV7-2,CASSSDYHASTGELFF,TGTGCCAGCAGCTCTGACTACCACGCCTCCACCGGGGAGCTGTTTTTT
-,TRBJ2-2,TRBD2,TRBV7-2,CASSLASGRRTGELFF,TGTGCCAGCAGCTTAGCCAGCGGGAGGCGGACCGGGGAGCTGTTTTTT
-,TRBJ2-5,TRBD1,TRBV19,CASSLTGGPETQYF,TGTGCCAGTAGCCTTACAGGGGGACCAGAGACCCAGTACTTC
-,TRBJ2-2,-,TRBV6-1,CASSTGELFF,TGTGCCAGCTCAACCGGGGAGCTGTTTTTT
-,TRBJ2-3,-,TRBV4-3,CASSRTGGGGTKYF,TGCGCCAGCAGCCGCACAGGGGGAGGGGGGACGAAGTATTTT
-,TRBJ1-6,-,TRBV2,CASGRDRGANSPLHF,TGTGCCAGCGGCCGGGACCGCGGGGCCAATTCACCCCTCCACTTT
-,TRBJ1-4,-,TRBV18,CASSESWGRDEKLFF,TGTGCCAGCTCCGAGAGTTGGGGGCGCGATGAAAAACTGTTTTTT
-,TRBJ1-2,TRBD1,TRBV6-1,CASSETGRGRNGYTF,TGTGCCAGCAGTGAAACAGGGAGGGGGCGTAATGGCTACACCTTC
-,TRBJ2-6,-,TRBV5-1,CASSPEGGSGANVLTF,TGCGCCAGCAGCCCGGAAGGGGGGTCTGGGGCCAACGTCCTGACTTTC
-,TRBJ2-7,TRBD1,TRBV18,CASSSGTGVDEQYF,TGTGCCAGCTCATCCGGGACAGGGGTGGACGAGCAGTACTTC
-,TRBJ1-3,-,TRBV4-1,CASSQDRTGGNTIYF,TGCGCCAGCAGCCAAGATCGAACAGGGGGAAACACCATATATTTT
-,TRBJ2-7,TRBD2,TRBV7-9,CASSPGAGWDEQYF,TGTGCCAGCAGCCCGGGAGCGGGGTGGGACGAGCAGTACTTC
-,TRBJ2-5,TRBD2,TRBV10-3,CATHAGTSGQETQYF,TGTGCCACCCACGCCGGGACTAGCGGACAAGAGACCCAGTACTTC
few,TRBJ1-5,-,TRBV6-1,CASSEVWDSNQPQHF,TGTGCCAGCAGTGAAGTTTGGGATAGCAATCAGCCCCAGCATTTT
-,TRBJ2-2,-,TRBV19,CASSETPNTGELFF,TGTGCCAGTAGTGAGACACCCAACACCGGGGAGCTGTTTTTT
-,TRBJ1-4,-,TRBV5-1,CASSSLGGPDQLFF,TGCGCCAGCAGTTCCCTGGGGGGCCCCGACCAACTGTTTTTT
-,TRBJ1-1,-,TRBV5-4,CASSLAAQQNTEAFF,TGTGCCAGCAGCTTGGCCGCACAGCAGAACACTGAAGCTTTCTTT
-,TRBJ2-3,TRBD2,TRBV5-1,CASAPRTSGTDTQYF,TGCGCCAGCGCCCCTCGGACTAGCGGCACAGATACGCAGTATTTT
once,TRBJ1-1,-,TRBV18,CASSPQGTRSTEAFF,TGTGCCAGCTCACCACAGGGCACCCGGAGCACTGAAGCTTTCTTT
-,TRBJ1-1,-,TRBV5-1,CASSLITGSTTEAFF,TGCGCCAGCAGCTTGATCACAGGGTCGACCACTGAAGCTTTCTTT
-,TRBJ1-2,TRBD1,TRBV28,CASSSSLLTGSGSYTF,TGTGCCAGCAGTTCCTCACTCTTGACAGGGAGCGGCAGCTACACCTTC
-,TRBJ1-1,TRBD1,TRBV29-1,CSAGGRTGLGTEAFF,TGCAGCGCCGGGGGCCGGACAGGATTGGGAACTGAAGCTTTCTTT
-,TRBJ2-4,-,TRBV2,CASSPSGFKNIQYF,TGTGCCAGCAGCCCTTCGGGCTTTAAAAACATTCAGTACTTC